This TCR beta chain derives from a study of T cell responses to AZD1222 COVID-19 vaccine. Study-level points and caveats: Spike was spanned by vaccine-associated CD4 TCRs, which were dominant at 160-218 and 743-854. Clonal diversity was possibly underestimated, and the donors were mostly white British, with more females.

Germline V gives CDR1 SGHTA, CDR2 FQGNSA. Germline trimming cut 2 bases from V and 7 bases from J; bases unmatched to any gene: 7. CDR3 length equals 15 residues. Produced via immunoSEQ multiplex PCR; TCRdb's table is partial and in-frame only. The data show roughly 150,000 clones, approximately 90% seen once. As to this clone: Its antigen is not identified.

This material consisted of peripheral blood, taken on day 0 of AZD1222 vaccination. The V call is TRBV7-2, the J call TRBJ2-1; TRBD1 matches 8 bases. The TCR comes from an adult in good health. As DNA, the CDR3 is TGTGCCAGCAGCTTATTGACAGGGGTGGAAAATGAGCAGTTCTTC. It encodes CASSLLTGVENEQFF.